The next 13 T cell receptor beta chains were all read from a single sample in a study of T cells after yellow fever vaccination. TCRdb re-analysed the 5' RACE reads in MiXCR, keeping a single row per CDR3 protein. The sample has around 550,000 distinct CDR3 sequences, about 19% seen once. The sequencing here drew on PBMCs, taken 15 days after the yellow fever booster vaccination. The receptors were sampled from a man aged 30-40 years who received the YFV17D yellow fever vaccine.

This chain uses TRBV20-1 with TRBJ2-5; perhaps TRBD1 as D (6 bases). Germline loops: CDR1 DFQATT, CDR2 SNEGSKA (reference sequence). The CDR3 extends over 12 amino acids. With 2 bases removed from V and 3 bases from J, the gap between germline ends came to 7 bases. This CDR3 is CSARTGKETQYF. DNA of the CDR3: TGCAGTGCTAGAACAGGGAAAGAGACCCAGTACTTC.

The rearrangement uses TRBV10-3 and TRBJ2-2; D remains unclear. Germline CDR1 reads ENHRY; CDR2 reads SYGVKD. The CDR3 is 12 amino acids. V was pared by 9 bases and J by 3 bases, with 8 bases between. CDR3 DNA sequence: TGTGCCATTGGGGTCTACACCGGGGAGCTGTTTTTT. This translates into CAIGVYTGELFF.

Only a few counts were recorded for this clonotype. The chain is built from TRBV6-5 and TRBJ1-5; D is ambiguous. The CDR3 runs to 14 residues. Germline V CDR1 and CDR2: MNHEY, SVGAGI. V lost 4 bases and J lost 0, with 7 bases in between. The CDR3 DNA sequence: TGTGCCAGCAGTTGGACGGTTAGCAATCAGCCCCAGCATTTT. This translates into CASSWTVSNQPQHF.

The V and J genes are TRBV19 and TRBJ2-1, with D perhaps matching TRBD2 (6 bases). The V gene's germline CDR1 is LNHDA and CDR2 SQIVND (reference sequence). The V and J ends lost 1 base and 5 bases respectively, with 6 bases between them. The CDR3 spans 13 residues. The CDR3 DNA is TGTGCCAGTAGTATAGCGGGGGACAATGAGCAGTTCTTC. Protein product: CASSIAGDNEQFF.

The rearrangement joins TRBV20-1 to TRBJ2-7; 12 bases fit TRBD2. V lost 4 bases and J lost 5; bases outside the gene matches: 6. Per germline, CDR1 DFQATT and CDR2 SNEGSKA (reference sequence). The length of the CDR3 is 14 residues. CDR3 DNA: TGCAGTGCTACCCCTAGCGGGAGGGGGGACGAGCAGTACTTC. Its translation: CSATPSGRGDEQYF.

This clonotype was observed a handful of times. The rearrangement joins TRBV20-1 to TRBJ2-1, with no clear D. The V gene's germline CDR1 is DFQATT and CDR2 SNEGSKA (reference sequence). The CDR3 sequence is 14 residues long. V was shortened by 2 bases and J by 2 bases, with 10 bases between the two germline ends. The CDR3 reads CSARSANAYNEQFF. DNA for the CDR3: TGCAGTGCTAGAAGCGCGAACGCCTACAATGAGCAGTTCTTC.

This clonotype was seen a handful of times. This chain joins TRBV12-3 or TRBV12-4 and TRBJ2-7, with 9 bases fitting TRBD2. V lost 0 bases, J lost 2 bases, and 2 bases stayed unmatched. CDR3 length equals 15 residues. The CDR3 sequence: CASSLAAGGPYEQYF. The CDR3 coding sequence is TGTGCCAGCAGTTTAGCAGCGGGAGGTCCCTACGAGCAGTACTTC.

In its sample, this clonotype was seen a few times. The V call is TRBV15, the J call TRBJ2-1; 10 bases are a match to TRBD2. The CDR3 sequence is 16 residues long. The junction had 9 bases not matched to a gene; V was cut back by 1 base and J by 9 bases. The germline gives CDR1 LNHNV, CDR2 YYDKDF (reference sequence). This CDR3 reads CATSRVPAGGLGEQFF. DNA for the CDR3: TGTGCCACCAGCAGAGTCCCAGCGGGAGGGTTAGGTGAGCAGTTCTTC.

The chain joins TRBV7-9 to TRBJ2-7; 7 positions match TRBD1. This CDR3 is built from 15 residues. Germline V gene data show CDR1 as SEHNR and CDR2 as FQNEAQ (reference sequence). With V trimmed by 5 bases and J by 0 bases, 7 bases remained unmatched. Written as DNA, the CDR3 is TGTGCCAGCAGCCCGAGGTGGGACAGCTCCTACGAGCAGTACTTC. As protein: CASSPRWDSSYEQYF.

The V call is TRBV9, the J call TRBJ2-5; TRBD2 might be the D (5 bases). Looked up from germline, CDR1 is SGDLS and CDR2 is YYNGEE. The CDR3 loop spans 14 amino acids. The V and J ends lost 3 bases and 7 bases respectively, with 16 bases between them. The chain's CDR3 is CASSDPSSRGTQYF. The CDR3 DNA reads as TGTGCCAGCAGCGACCCTAGCTCACGGGGGACCCAGTACTTC.

This clonotype has a single count. The gene calls are TRBV7-3 and TRBJ1-4; TRBD1 aligns across 10 bases. Germline trimming cut 2 bases from V and 0 bases from J; bases unmatched to any gene: 6. This CDR3 region has 18 residues. Germline V CDR1 and CDR2: SGHTA, FQGTGA. CDR3 nucleotides: TGTGCCAGCAGCTTATGGGGACAGGGGATTCCAACTAATGAAAAACTGTTTTTT. Its protein is CASSLWGQGIPTNEKLFF.

This clonotype was seen a few times. V usage is TRBV3-1 and J usage is TRBJ2-7; 9 positions match TRBD1. V dropped 4 bases and J dropped 2; count of bases not matched to a gene: 6. The germline V gene has CDR1 LGHDT and CDR2 YNNKEL (reference sequence). This CDR3 spans 15 amino acids. CDR3 sequence: CASSPGQGVAYEQYF. The CDR3 coding sequence is TGTGCCAGCAGCCCGGGACAGGGTGTCGCCTACGAGCAGTACTTC.

This chain joins TRBV7-6 and TRBJ1-4; tentative D call: TRBD1 (5 bases). CDR3 length: 15 amino acids. Germline V gives CDR1 SGHVS, CDR2 FNYEAQ. V shed 5 bases and J shed 8 bases, with 18 bases lying between them. The CDR3 DNA sequence: TGTGCCAGCAGCCCTTTCCTCGGACGGGGGGAAAAACTGTTTTTT. Residues: CASSPFLGRGEKLFF.